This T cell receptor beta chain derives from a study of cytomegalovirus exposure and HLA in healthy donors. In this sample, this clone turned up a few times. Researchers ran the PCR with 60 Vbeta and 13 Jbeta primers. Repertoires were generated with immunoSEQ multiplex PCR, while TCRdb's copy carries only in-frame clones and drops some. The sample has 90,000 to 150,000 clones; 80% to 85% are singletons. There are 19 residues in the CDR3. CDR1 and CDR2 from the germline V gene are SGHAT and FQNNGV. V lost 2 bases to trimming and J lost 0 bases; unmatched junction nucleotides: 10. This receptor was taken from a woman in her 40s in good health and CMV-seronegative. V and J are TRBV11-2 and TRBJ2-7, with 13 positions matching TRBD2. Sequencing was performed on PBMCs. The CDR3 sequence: CASSLFPGLAGQSSYEQYF. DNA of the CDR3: TGTGCCAGCAGCTTATTTCCGGGACTAGCGGGGCAAAGCTCCTACGAGCAGTACTTC.